Listed here is a single T cell receptor (beta chain). The antigen is not known. TCRdb fed the 5' RACE reads into MiXCR, producing one record per CDR3 protein. Of just over 500,000 distinct CDR3 sequences listed, 20% to 25% are singletons. This entry belongs to a study of identical twins. Germline CDR1 reads MNHNS; CDR2 reads SASEGT. V shed 6 bases, J shed 7 bases, and the junction held 17 bases outside the gene matches. This CDR3 is 18 amino acids long. Whole-study results and caveats: Out-of-frame TCR alpha sharing in monozygotic twins exceeded recombination model predictions. For cord blood, abundant beta clonotypes had fewer insertions, unlike memory repertoires, which showed none.

These same data were also listed under a study on T cells expressing NK-cell markers.

This chain joins TRBV6-1 and TRBJ2-2, with 10 bases aligning to TRBD1. The TCR sequence derives from a woman aged 18-29 years in good health. Material for sequencing was CD4+ T cells sorted from blood. This CDR3 reads CASSNTFETGGAGGELFF. CDR3 sequence (DNA): TGTGCCAGCAGCAACACCTTTGAGACAGGGGGCGCGGGCGGGGAGCTGTTTTTT.